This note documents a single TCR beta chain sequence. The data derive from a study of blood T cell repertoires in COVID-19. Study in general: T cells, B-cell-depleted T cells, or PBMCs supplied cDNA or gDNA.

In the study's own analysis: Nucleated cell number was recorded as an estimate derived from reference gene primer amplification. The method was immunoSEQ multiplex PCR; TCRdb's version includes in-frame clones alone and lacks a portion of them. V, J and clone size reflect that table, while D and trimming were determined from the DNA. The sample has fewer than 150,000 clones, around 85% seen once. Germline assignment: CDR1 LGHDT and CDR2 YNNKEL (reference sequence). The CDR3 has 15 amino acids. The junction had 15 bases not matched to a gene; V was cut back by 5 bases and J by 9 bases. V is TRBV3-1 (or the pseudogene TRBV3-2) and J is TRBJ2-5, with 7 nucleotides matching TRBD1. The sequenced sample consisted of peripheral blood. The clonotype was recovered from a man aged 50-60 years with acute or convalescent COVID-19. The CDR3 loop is CASSFQGVREGAQYF. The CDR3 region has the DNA TGTGCCAGCAGCTTCCAGGGGGTTCGTGAAGGGGCCCAGTACTTC.